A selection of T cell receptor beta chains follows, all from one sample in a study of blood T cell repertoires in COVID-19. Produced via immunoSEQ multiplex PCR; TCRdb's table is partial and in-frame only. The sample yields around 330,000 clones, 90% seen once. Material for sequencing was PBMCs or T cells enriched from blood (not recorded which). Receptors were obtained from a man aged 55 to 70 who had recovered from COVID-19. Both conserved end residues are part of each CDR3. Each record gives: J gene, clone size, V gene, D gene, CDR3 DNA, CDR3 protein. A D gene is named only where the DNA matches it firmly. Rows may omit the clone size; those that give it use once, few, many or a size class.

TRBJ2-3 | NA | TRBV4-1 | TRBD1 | TGCGCCAGCAGCCCGGTGACAGGGGCAGATACGCAGTATTTT | CASSPVTGADTQYF
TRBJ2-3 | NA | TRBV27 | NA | TGTGCCAGCAGTTCCCCGACAGGATTGAGGGGACCTAGCACAGATACGCAGTATTTT | CASSSPTGLRGPSTDTQYF
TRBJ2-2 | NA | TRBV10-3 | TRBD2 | TGTGCCATCAGTGAGAACCCCCTAGTGGGAGGGAGCACCGGGGAGCTGTTTTTT | CAISENPLVGGSTGELFF
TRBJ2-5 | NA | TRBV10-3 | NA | TGTGCCATCCGAAATGGCGGGGAAGAGACCCAGTACTTC | CAIRNGGEETQYF
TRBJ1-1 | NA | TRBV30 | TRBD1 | TGTGCCTGGACGCTGAAGGGACAGGGTTCGGGGGGTTATGGTATCACTGAAGCTTTCTTT | CAWTLKGQGSGGYGITEAFF
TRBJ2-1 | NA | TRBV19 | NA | TGTGCCAGTAGCTACAGAAGTTCCTACAATGAGCAGTTCTTC | CASSYRSSYNEQFF
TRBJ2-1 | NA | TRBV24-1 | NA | TGTGCCACCAGTGATTCGACTAGACAGCAGTTCTTC | CATSDSTRQQFF
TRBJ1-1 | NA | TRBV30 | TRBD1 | TGTGCCTGGAGTGTACTCGGACAGGGGAACACTGAAGCTTTCTTT | CAWSVLGQGNTEAFF
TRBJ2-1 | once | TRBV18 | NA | TGTGCCAGCTCACAAAAGCTCCCATATTCGATATACAATGAGCAGTTCTTC | CASSQKLPYSIYNEQFF
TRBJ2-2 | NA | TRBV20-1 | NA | TGCAGTGCTAGTGTGAGCGGACCAACTACCGGGGAGCTGTTTTTT | CSASVSGPTTGELFF
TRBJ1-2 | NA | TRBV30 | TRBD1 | TGTGCCTGGAGTGTCTTGGGACAGTACTATGGCTACACCTTC | CAWSVLGQYYGYTF
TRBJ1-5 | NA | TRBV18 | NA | TGTGCCAGCTCACCGCCGGGACAAAATAGCAATCAGCCCCAGCATTTT | CASSPPGQNSNQPQHF
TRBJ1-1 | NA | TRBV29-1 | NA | TGCAGCGTTGATGCACAGGGCGTGATTGGAGGTGAAGCTTTCTTT | CSVDAQGVIGGEAFF
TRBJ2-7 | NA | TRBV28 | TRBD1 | TGTGCCAGCAGCCTGACAGGGGGAAGCTACGAGCAGTACTTC | CASSLTGGSYEQYF
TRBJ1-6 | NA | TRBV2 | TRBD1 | TGTGCCAGCAGCGCCTTCGGGACAGACAATAATTCACCCCTCCACTTT | CASSAFGTDNNSPLHF
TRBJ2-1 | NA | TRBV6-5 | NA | TGTGCCAGCAGGACCGGACAGCTCCTCATCGATGAGCAGTTCTTC | CASRTGQLLIDEQFF
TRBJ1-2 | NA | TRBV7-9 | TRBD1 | TGTGCCAGCAGCTTTGGGGACAGTCTTAACTATGGCTACACCTTC | CASSFGDSLNYGYTF
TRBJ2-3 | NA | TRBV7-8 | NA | TGTGCCAGCCGCCAGGTTGGAGGAGATACGCAGTATTTT | CASRQVGGDTQYF
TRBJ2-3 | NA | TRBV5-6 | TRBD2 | TGTGCCAGCAGCTTGCGACTAGCGGGGGGGACGGCGCGCACAGATACGCAGTATTTT | CASSLRLAGGTARTDTQYF
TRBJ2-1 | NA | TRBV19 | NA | TGTGCCAGTAGGTCGGGGATCTCCTACAATGAGCAGTTCTTC | CASRSGISYNEQFF
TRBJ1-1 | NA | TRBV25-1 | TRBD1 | TGTGCCAGCAGTGATATTTCAGGGGGCCTATTCTTTGGAGCTTTCTTT | CASSDISGGLFFGAFF
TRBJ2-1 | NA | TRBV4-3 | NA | TGCGCCAGCAGCCGGTTAGCGGACACCTACAATGAGCAGTTCTTC | CASSRLADTYNEQFF
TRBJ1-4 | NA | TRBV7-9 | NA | TGTGCCAGCAGCCCAACAGGGTCGACTAATGAAAAACTGTTTTTT | CASSPTGSTNEKLFF
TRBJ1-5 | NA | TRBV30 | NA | TGTGCCTGGAGCGGGAGTTTGAGCAATCAGCCCCAGCATTTT | CAWSGSLSNQPQHF
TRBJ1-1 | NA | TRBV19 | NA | TGTGCCAGTAGTTTTTCCTGGACAGCGAACACTGAAGCTTTCTTT | CASSFSWTANTEAFF
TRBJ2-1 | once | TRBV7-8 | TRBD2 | TGTGCCAGCAGCTCCCTTAGCGGGGCGTCCTACAATGAGCAGTTCTTC | CASSSLSGASYNEQFF
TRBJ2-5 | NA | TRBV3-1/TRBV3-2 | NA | TGTGCCAGCAGCCAAGCTCAGTATCGCGGGGAGACCCAGTACTTC | CASSQAQYRGETQYF
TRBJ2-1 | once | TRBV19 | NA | TGTGCCAGTAGTACCCGGCAGGGGCGAAACAATGAGCAGTTCTTC | CASSTRQGRNNEQFF
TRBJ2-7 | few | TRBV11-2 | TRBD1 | TGTGCCAGCAGCCCTCCTTTACCACAGGGGGCCTACGAGCAGTACTTC | CASSPPLPQGAYEQYF
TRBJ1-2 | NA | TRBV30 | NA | TGTGCCTGGAGAACGGGTAGCTACACCTTC | CAWRTGSYTF
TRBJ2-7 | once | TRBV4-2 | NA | TGTGCCAGCAGCCAAGGCTCCGGGTCCTACGAGCAGTACTTC | CASSQGSGSYEQYF
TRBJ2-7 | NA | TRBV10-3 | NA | TGTGCCGTCGGGCGAGGGGGGGCAGTCTCCTACGAGCAGTACTTC | CAVGRGGAVSYEQYF
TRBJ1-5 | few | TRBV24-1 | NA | TGTGCCACCAGTGACCCAGGACGGACAAATAGCAATCAGCCCCAGCATTTT | CATSDPGRTNSNQPQHF
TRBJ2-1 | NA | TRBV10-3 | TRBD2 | TGTGCCATCAGTACTAGCGGGGTATCCTACAATGAGCAGTTCTTC | CAISTSGVSYNEQFF
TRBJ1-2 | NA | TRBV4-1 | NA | TGCGCCAGCAGCCGGCAGGGCGATGGCTACACCTTC | CASSRQGDGYTF
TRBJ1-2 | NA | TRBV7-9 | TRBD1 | TGTGCCAGCAGCTTAGAACAGGGGGTTTCCTATGGCTACACCTTC | CASSLEQGVSYGYTF
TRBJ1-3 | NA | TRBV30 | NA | TGTGCCTGGAGTCAGACAGCTGGAAACACCATATATTTT | CAWSQTAGNTIYF
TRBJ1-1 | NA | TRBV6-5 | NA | TGTGCCAGCAGATCGGGACAGAACACTGAAGCTTTCTTT | CASRSGQNTEAFF
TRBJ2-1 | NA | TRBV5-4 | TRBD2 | TGTGCCAGCAGCCGGGGGACTAGCGGGGGAGATGAGCAGTTCTTC | CASSRGTSGGDEQFF
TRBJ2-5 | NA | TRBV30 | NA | TGTGCCTGGAGTGCCGGTGGCGGGAAGGAGACCCAGTACTTC | CAWSAGGGKETQYF
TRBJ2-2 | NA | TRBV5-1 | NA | TGCGCCAGCAGGCCTATTTCCGATCGGGAGCTGTTTTTT | CASRPISDRELFF
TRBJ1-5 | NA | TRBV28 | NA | TGTGCCAGCAGTTTAGGAGGGCAGCCCCAGCATTTT | CASSLGGQPQHF
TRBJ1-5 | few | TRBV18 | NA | TGTGCCAGCTCACCGGCGGGTCCGGTTCAGCCCCAGCATTTT | CASSPAGPVQPQHF
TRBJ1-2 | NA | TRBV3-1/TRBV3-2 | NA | TGTGCCAGCAGCCAAGTCGCGTGGAGCGGCTACACCTTC | CASSQVAWSGYTF
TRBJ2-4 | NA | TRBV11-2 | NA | TGTGCCAGCAGCTTACTGACCGAGGGACACCGATTCGGTGACATTCAGTACTTC | CASSLLTEGHRFGDIQYF
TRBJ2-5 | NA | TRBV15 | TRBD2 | TGTGCCACCAGCAGAGCGACTAGCGGGAGAGAAGAGACCCAGTACTTC | CATSRATSGREETQYF
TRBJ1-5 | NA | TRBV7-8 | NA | TGTGCCAGCAGAGAGAGGGTGGATTTTGGGAAGAGCAATCAGCCCCAGCATTTT | CASRERVDFGKSNQPQHF
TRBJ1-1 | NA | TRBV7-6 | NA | TGTGCCAGCAGCAGGGGGGGCAGGGAAGCTTTCTTT | CASSRGGREAFF
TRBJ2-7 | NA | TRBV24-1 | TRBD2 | TGTGCCACCAGTGATTCGGGGGGGTATTCCTACGAGCAGTACTTC | CATSDSGGYSYEQYF
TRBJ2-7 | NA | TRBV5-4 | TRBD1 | TGTGCCAGCAGCTCGGGACAGGTGTCCTCCTACGAGCAGTACTTC | CASSSGQVSSYEQYF
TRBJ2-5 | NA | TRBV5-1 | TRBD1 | TGCGCCAGCAGCCCTGACCCGGACAGGGAAGGAGAGACCCAGTACTTC | CASSPDPDREGETQYF